Following are 16 T cell receptor beta chains from one sample sequenced in a study of blood T cell repertoires in COVID-19. Sequenced by immunoSEQ multiplex PCR; TCRdb stores in-frame clones only, minus some. Among 200,000 to 300,000 clones listed, roughly 86% were seen once. Sequencing was carried out using peripheral blood. The source is a woman between 50 and 59 years old with acute or convalescent COVID-19.

This chain uses TRBV5-1 with TRBJ2-3; D not resolved. CDR1 SGHRS and CDR2 YFSETQ come from the germline V gene. V shed 3 bases and J shed 0 bases, with 11 bases lying between them. This CDR3 comprises 15 residues. CDR3 loop: CASSSRAYSTDTQYF. CDR3 bases: TGCGCCAGCAGCTCCCGAGCCTACAGCACAGATACGCAGTATTTT.

The chain is built from TRBV7-2 and TRBJ1-5, with unresolved D. Trimming removed 6 bases from V and 0 bases from J, with 12 bases in between. This CDR3 spans 15 amino acids. The germline V gene has CDR1 SGHTA and CDR2 FQGNSA. The CDR3 sequence: CASRPGRDSNQPQHF. The CDR3 nucleotides read TGTGCCAGCAGACCTGGACGGGATAGCAATCAGCCCCAGCATTTT.

The chain carries TRBV9 and TRBJ1-5; possibly TRBD1 for D (6 bases). CDR3 size: 14 residues. The V end lost 3 bases, the J end lost 7 bases, and 14 bases lay between the germline ends. Germline V CDR1 and CDR2: SGDLS, YYNGEE. This CDR3 reads CASSAGRGFQPQHF. Written as DNA, the CDR3 is TGTGCCAGCAGCGCGGGGAGGGGGTTCCAGCCCCAGCATTTT.

The rearrangement uses TRBV5-1 and TRBJ2-7; a possible D gene is TRBD1 (6 bases). The CDR3 has 16 residues. Germline V lookup: CDR1 SGHRS, CDR2 YFSETQ. Trimming left V 4 bases short and J 3 bases short, with 20 bases between. CDR3 amino acids: CASSPRRDTLIYEQYF. For the CDR3, the DNA is TGCGCCAGCAGCCCGCGCCGGGACACATTAATCTACGAGCAGTACTTC.

The chain couples TRBV2 to TRBJ2-7; D not resolved. The CDR3 is 9 amino acids. Between the trimmed V and J ends, which lost 9 bases and 7 bases, there was a span of 7 bases. Germline CDR1 and CDR2: SNHLY and FYNNEI. CDR3 amino acids: CARGQEQYF. The DNA of the CDR3 is TGTGCCAGGGGCCAGGAGCAGTACTTC.

This chain uses TRBV19 with TRBJ1-4; 8 bases fit TRBD1. This CDR3 region has 15 residues. The junction had 10 bases not matched to a gene; V was cut back by 5 bases and J by 8 bases. Germline lookup yields CDR1 LNHDA and CDR2 SQIVND (reference sequence). CDR3 sequence (DNA): TGTGCCAGTAGTTTTCAGGGGGCTCCTCGGGAAAAACTGTTTTTT. Its protein is CASSFQGAPREKLFF.

The chain joins TRBV28 to TRBJ1-2; the D gene is possibly TRBD1 (5 bases). CDR1 MDHEN and CDR2 SYDVKM come from the germline V gene. Trimming left V 3 bases short and J 4 bases short, with 9 bases between. This CDR3 region has 13 residues. CDR3 sequence reads: CASSLGGSYGYTF. CDR3 in DNA: TGTGCCAGCAGTTTGGGGGGGAGCTATGGCTACACCTTC.

The chain couples TRBV5-1 to TRBJ1-2, with D possibly matching TRBD1 (6 bases). Germline CDR1 and CDR2: SGHRS and YFSETQ. Deletions cut 4 bases from V and 4 bases from J, with 14 bases between. The CDR3 totals 14 residues. In DNA, the CDR3 is TGCGCCAGCAGCCTGACACAGGGAATCTATGGCTACACCTTC. It specifies CASSLTQGIYGYTF.

The count of this clone is one. The chain links TRBV7-9 to TRBJ2-7; TRBD2 might be the D (7 bases). CDR1 and CDR2 (germline): SEHNR, FQNEAQ (reference sequence). V lost 5 bases and J 2 bases, leaving 16 bases between the germline ends. This CDR3 has 15 amino acids. The CDR3 DNA is TGTGCCAGCAGCCCTTTGGGGGGGCAGACCTACGAGCAGTACTTC. Its protein is CASSPLGGQTYEQYF.

The chain combines TRBV24-1 with TRBJ2-7; 9 bases map to TRBD1. Trimming at V came to 3 bases and at J to 6 bases, leaving 8 bases not matched to a gene. The germline V gene encodes CDR1 KGHDR and CDR2 SFDVKD. The CDR3 runs 15 residues. The CDR3 DNA follows: TGTGCCACCAGTGATCCGGGACAGGGAGTGGTCGAGCAGTACTTC. It specifies CATSDPGQGVVEQYF.

Comments on this clone: The same CDR3 arises from other DNA sequences in this sample as well. The rearrangement links TRBV5-1 to TRBJ1-2, with D hard to call. The CDR3 is 13 amino acids. Germline V lookup: CDR1 SGHRS, CDR2 YFSETQ. Trimming took off 3 bases at V and 2 bases at J, with 8 bases between the two ends. CDR3 loop: CASSYDSNYGYTF. CDR3 coding DNA: TGCGCCAGCAGCTACGACTCGAACTATGGCTACACCTTC.

The chain uses TRBV5-5 and TRBJ2-1; 11 nucleotides match TRBD2. This CDR3 comprises 16 residues. Germline V lookup: CDR1 SGHKS, CDR2 YYEKEE (reference sequence). The V segment lost 5 bases and the J segment 6 bases; nucleotides outside the gene matches: 10. CDR3 loop: CASSWTLAGASNEQFF. DNA of the CDR3: TGTGCCAGCAGTTGGACACTAGCGGGAGCCAGCAATGAGCAGTTCTTC.

The chain couples TRBV15 to TRBJ2-5, with TRBD1 identical over 7 bases. Germline CDR1 is LNHNV and CDR2 is YYDKDF (reference sequence). This CDR3 is 15 amino acids long. Germline trimming cut 2 bases from V and 1 base from J; bases unmatched to any gene: 4. CDR3 residues: CATSRSGQPQETQYF. The CDR3 DNA is TGTGCCACCAGCAGATCGGGACAGCCCCAAGAGACCCAGTACTTC.

This clone has a count of ten or more. The J gene is TRBJ1-5, the V gene TRBV18; 10 bases line up with TRBD1. The CDR3 sequence is 14 residues long. Per germline, CDR1 KGHSH and CDR2 LQKENI. The V and J ends lost 4 bases and 5 bases, in that order; junction bases with no gene match: 2. The CDR3 here is CASSLGTGDQPQHF. Here the CDR3 DNA reads TGTGCCAGCTCACTCGGGACAGGGGATCAGCCCCAGCATTTT.

This clone came up a few times. The V gene is TRBV28, the J gene TRBJ2-6; 14 bases are shared with TRBD2. Germline CDR1 reads MDHEN; CDR2 reads SYDVKM. The CDR3 sequence is 18 residues long. The ends lost 5 bases at V and 3 bases at J; junction bases unmatched: 6. CDR3 loop: CASSRLAGGPSGANVLTF. DNA for the CDR3: TGTGCCAGCAGTAGACTAGCGGGAGGGCCTAGTGGGGCCAACGTCCTGACTTTC.

The V gene is TRBV9, the J gene TRBJ2-1; TRBD2 might be the D (5 bases). The CDR3 consists of 16 residues. Germline V gives CDR1 SGDLS, CDR2 YYNGEE. V was clipped by 0 bases and J by 1 base, with 11 bases between them. The CDR3 sequence is CASSVGLATSYNEQFF. The CDR3 region has the DNA TGTGCCAGCAGCGTAGGGCTAGCAACTTCCTACAATGAGCAGTTCTTC.